This is a list of T cell receptor beta chains from one sample in a study of identical twins. TCRdb itself ran the 5' RACE reads through MiXCR, one entry per CDR3 protein. In the table there are 500,000 or so distinct CDR3 sequences, over 11% of which are singletons. The same specimen was also included in a second study, on yellow fever vaccine responses in identical twins.

Sequencing input: CD4+ T cells sorted from blood. The receptors come from a woman under 30 in good health. CDR3s include the opening cysteine and the closing phenylalanine or tryptophan. A D gene is named only where the DNA matches it firmly. Clone size appears in some rows only: once, few, many, or a class for an expanded clone.

-,-,TRBV6-2/TRBV6-3,TRBJ2-7,CASITRPGPYEQYF,TGTGCCAGCATCACACGGCCGGGTCCTTACGAGCAGTACTTC
-,-,TRBV15,TRBJ1-1,CATSTTNPDGNTEAFF,TGTGCCACCAGCACCACTAATCCAGATGGGAACACTGAAGCTTTCTTT
TRBD1,-,TRBV6-1,TRBJ1-6,CASSGQGSPLHF,TGTGCCAGCAGTGGACAGGGTTCACCCCTCCACTTT
TRBD2,-,TRBV10-1,TRBJ2-2,CASSERTSTGELFF,TGCGCCAGCAGTGAGCGGACTAGTACCGGGGAGCTGTTTTTT
-,-,TRBV30,TRBJ1-4,CAWSNREFATNEKLFF,TGTGCCTGGAGTAACAGGGAGTTCGCAACTAATGAAAAACTGTTTTTT
-,-,TRBV10-3,TRBJ2-4,CAISETELAKNIQYF,TGTGCCATCAGTGAGACGGAACTAGCCAAAAACATTCAGTACTTC
TRBD2,-,TRBV27,TRBJ2-7,CASSLLRSGRKDEQYF,TGTGCCAGCAGTTTATTGCGTAGCGGGAGGAAGGACGAGCAGTACTTC
-,many,TRBV7-8,TRBJ2-7,CASSLAAFYEQYF,TGTGCCAGCAGCTTAGCTGCGTTTTACGAGCAGTACTTC
TRBD2,few,TRBV6-2/TRBV6-3,TRBJ2-1,CASRGLAGESYNEQFF,TGTGCCAGCAGGGGACTAGCGGGAGAATCCTACAATGAGCAGTTCTTC
TRBD1,few,TRBV20-1,TRBJ2-7,CSARDAGTGPYEQYF,TGCAGTGCTAGAGATGCGGGGACAGGTCCCTACGAGCAGTACTTC
-,-,TRBV7-2,TRBJ2-7,CASSLGRLTAYEQYF,TGTGCCAGCAGCTTAGGCAGGCTTACAGCCTACGAGCAGTACTTC
-,-,TRBV5-6,TRBJ2-6,CASSFWGLGANVLTF,TGTGCCAGCAGCTTCTGGGGTCTCGGGGCCAACGTCCTGACTTTC
-,many,TRBV14,TRBJ2-1,CASSQDPTAYNEQFF,TGTGCCAGCAGCCAAGATCCGACCGCTTACAATGAGCAGTTCTTC
-,-,TRBV7-9,TRBJ2-1,CASSLGDINEQFF,TGTGCCAGCAGCTTAGGGGACATCAATGAGCAGTTCTTC
-,many,TRBV25-1,TRBJ2-7,CASSEYRGSYEQYF,TGTGCCAGCAGTGAATACAGGGGCTCCTACGAGCAGTACTTC
-,-,TRBV21-1,TRBJ2-5,CASSKKVTSGEETQYF,TGTGCCAGCAGCAAAAAAGTGACTAGCGGGGAAGAGACCCAGTACTTC
-,-,TRBV7-2,TRBJ2-7,CASSLVQNYEQYF,TGTGCCAGCAGCTTAGTACAGAACTACGAGCAGTACTTC
-,-,TRBV27,TRBJ2-5,CASSSSTDLAGAQYF,TGTGCCAGCAGTTCTTCAACCGACTTAGCTGGGGCCCAGTACTTC
-,few,TRBV11-2,TRBJ2-7,CASSHRYPASKDYEQYF,TGTGCCAGCAGTCATAGATACCCGGCCTCGAAGGACTACGAGCAGTACTTC
TRBD2,-,TRBV11-2,TRBJ2-7,CASRINSGRALEQYF,TGTGCCAGCAGGATAAATAGCGGGAGGGCCCTCGAGCAGTACTTC
TRBD2,-,TRBV20-1,TRBJ2-1,CSAPRTGLGLAGAEQFF,TGCAGTGCTCCTAGGACAGGCCTCGGACTAGCGGGAGCTGAGCAGTTCTTC
-,-,TRBV3-1,TRBJ2-5,CASNSIGGRQETQYF,TGTGCCAGCAACTCCATTGGGGGAAGGCAAGAGACCCAGTACTTC
TRBD1,few,TRBV29-1,TRBJ1-1,CSVSTGGNTEAFF,TGCAGCGTTTCAACAGGGGGGAACACTGAAGCTTTCTTT
-,many,TRBV5-5,TRBJ2-5,CASSLGPGVETQYF,TGTGCCAGCAGCTTGGGTCCAGGAGTGGAGACCCAGTACTTC
TRBD2,few,TRBV5-1,TRBJ2-7,CASSPRAGGANTYEQYF,TGCGCCAGCAGCCCAAGGGCGGGGGGGGCCAATACCTACGAGCAGTACTTC
TRBD2,-,TRBV7-2,TRBJ2-5,CASSEQLAEGGETQYF,TGTGCCAGCAGCGAACAACTAGCGGAGGGGGGAGAGACCCAGTACTTC
-,few,TRBV11-2,TRBJ2-3,CASSLLGVADTQYF,TGTGCCAGCAGCTTACTTGGGGTCGCAGATACGCAGTATTTT
-,few,TRBV28,TRBJ2-7,CASSSEYTPLREQYF,TGTGCCAGCAGCTCTGAGTACACCCCATTAAGGGAGCAGTACTTC
TRBD1,-,TRBV24-1,TRBJ2-5,CATSDLGRTGKEETQYF,TGTGCCACCAGTGATTTGGGGAGGACAGGGAAGGAGGAGACCCAGTACTTC
-,few,TRBV7-9,TRBJ2-7,CASSLEAGVIYEQYF,TGTGCCAGCAGCTTAGAGGCAGGGGTTATCTACGAGCAGTACTTC
-,-,TRBV7-6,TRBJ2-5,CASSLVTPETQYF,TGTGCCAGCAGCTTAGTCACCCCAGAGACCCAGTACTTC
-,many,TRBV12-3/TRBV12-4,TRBJ1-5,CASTPRGGFNQPQHF,TGTGCCAGCACTCCAAGGGGAGGGTTTAATCAGCCCCAGCATTTT
TRBD2,many,TRBV24-1,TRBJ2-7,CATSRAGAYEQYF,TGTGCCACCAGTCGCGCGGGGGCCTACGAGCAGTACTTC
-,few,TRBV10-3,TRBJ1-1,CAISAQGNTEAFF,TGTGCCATCAGCGCCCAGGGGAACACTGAAGCTTTCTTT
-,few,TRBV5-1,TRBJ2-1,CASRRGTTYNEQFF,TGCGCCAGCCGAAGGGGGACAACCTACAATGAGCAGTTCTTC
TRBD2,few,TRBV15,TRBJ2-7,CATSRDLASGELFIYEQYF,TGTGCCACCAGCAGAGATCTAGCTAGCGGGGAGCTCTTCATCTACGAGCAGTACTTC
TRBD1,-,TRBV5-1,TRBJ2-7,CASSLGAQGGHEQYF,TGCGCCAGCAGCTTGGGGGCCCAAGGGGGCCACGAGCAGTACTTC
-,few,TRBV9,TRBJ2-5,CASSVGLALETQYF,TGTGCCAGCAGCGTTGGTTTAGCGCTAGAGACCCAGTACTTC
-,few,TRBV7-2,TRBJ2-2,CASSLAQTNTGELFF,TGTGCCAGCAGCTTAGCACAGACGAACACCGGGGAGCTGTTTTTT
TRBD2,-,TRBV4-3,TRBJ2-7,CASSQETAGAYEQYF,TGCGCCAGCAGCCAAGAAACGGCGGGAGCTTACGAGCAGTACTTC
-,few,TRBV5-1,TRBJ2-7,CASSLADGSTKQYF,TGCGCCAGCAGCTTGGCCGACGGCTCTACGAAGCAGTACTTC
-,-,TRBV4-1,TRBJ2-5,CASSQDPADKETQYF,TGCGCCAGCAGCCAAGATCCGGCAGACAAAGAGACCCAGTACTTC
-,-,TRBV7-6,TRBJ2-7,CASSLGSATVDEQYF,TGTGCCAGCAGCTTAGGGTCGGCTACCGTGGACGAGCAGTACTTC
-,-,TRBV7-3,TRBJ2-2,CASSFEGANTGELFF,TGTGCCAGCAGCTTTGAGGGGGCGAACACCGGGGAGCTGTTTTTT
-,-,TRBV7-9,TRBJ2-7,CASSLWAGQQYF,TGTGCCAGCAGCTTGTGGGCGGGCCAGCAGTACTTC
TRBD2,-,TRBV5-1,TRBJ2-3,CASSLAGGFTDTQYF,TGCGCCAGCAGCCTAGCGGGGGGGTTCACAGATACGCAGTATTTT
TRBD2,many,TRBV28,TRBJ2-3,CASSSTSGSTDTQYF,TGTGCCAGCAGTTCAACTAGCGGGAGCACAGATACGCAGTATTTT
-,-,TRBV11-2,TRBJ2-5,CASSFTGIEETQYF,TGTGCCAGCAGCTTCACAGGGATCGAAGAGACCCAGTACTTC
TRBD1,few,TRBV7-9,TRBJ2-2,CASSSGTGTGTGELFF,TGTGCCAGCAGCTCCGGGACAGGGACGGGGACCGGGGAGCTGTTTTTT
-,many,TRBV20-1,TRBJ2-3,CSAPTWDTQYF,TGCAGTGCTCCAACTTGGGATACGCAGTATTTT
TRBD1,few,TRBV6-1,TRBJ2-2,CASSLPWTGDTGELFF,TGTGCCAGCAGTCTCCCGTGGACAGGGGACACCGGGGAGCTGTTTTTT
-,-,TRBV7-2,TRBJ2-3,CASSLMQLTDTQYF,TGTGCCAGCAGCTTAATGCAGCTCACAGATACGCAGTATTTT
-,-,TRBV6-1,TRBJ1-5,CASSGGQTNQPQHF,TGTGCCAGCAGTGGAGGACAGACTAATCAGCCCCAGCATTTT
TRBD2,-,TRBV5-1,TRBJ2-2,CASKRLAAANTGELFF,TGCGCCAGCAAGAGACTAGCGGCCGCGAACACCGGGGAGCTGTTTTTT